The entry that follows covers one T cell receptor beta chain sequence. It lacks a known antigen. It has no much larger one-base neighbor in the sample; base qualities were not kept. A MiSeq instrument was used for deep resolution sequencing, which targeted depths ranging from 1 in 1 million up to 1 in 200,000 T cells, with coverage averaging 10x for each clonotype. TCR beta libraries were generated with the immunoSEQ hsTCRB Kit. The published analysis was carried out like this. ImmunoSEQ Data Assistant and ImmunoSEQ Analyzer were used for data analysis, and V, D and J genes were assigned according to IMGT definitions. Clonality, which ranges from 0 to 1, was calculated by subtracting the normalized Shannon entropy of productive rearrangement frequencies from one. Public clonotype analysis was restricted to overrepresented clonotypes comprising at least 0.05% of each patient's repertoire. Repertoires from roughly 13 age-matched healthy donors in immuneACCESS were used as clonality controls. Held by TCRdb, this immuneACCESS table contains in-frame sequences only and omits some clones. Under half of the omission traces to an unresolved V gene where checked; the cause of the rest is unknown. That table gives V, J and clone size, and the DNA gave D and trimming. For this sample there are 40,000 or so clones; under 80% appear just once. The ten largest clones take up around 10% of the sample.

What this sample's time point label stands for: progressive disease on ibrutinib. For TCR beta library preparation, 1.5 to 2.5 micrograms of genomic DNA were extracted from the cryopreserved PBMCs. High-throughput TCR beta sequencing was performed on longitudinal blood samples from CLL patients receiving ibrutinib monotherapy. Patients were enrolled in a phase 2 open-label single-center ibrutinib monotherapy trial. The sample belongs to a study of cytotoxic CD8 clonotypes in ibrutinib-treated CLL listed by TCRdb under 2021. About the study as a whole: The cohort was composed of some twelve relapsed/refractory and about 15 treatment-naive patients; IGHV unmutated status was identified in 17 patients. Partial responses were observed in about 24 patients and complete responses in 2; after a median follow-up of around 68 months, remission was maintained in 14 patients and progression was observed in about twelve. Longitudinal samples were available for about 30% of the 86 trial participants. Patients were still on ibrutinib when every remission and progressive disease sample was collected. Cryopreserved peripheral blood mononuclear cells were collected before treatment, at response, and at either disease progression or sustained remission. Response samples were obtained after a median of around 11 months of treatment, with a range of roughly 6 to 40 months. Samples averaged roughly 260,000 productive templates and 90,000 to 95,000 productive rearrangements. What the research found in general, with its limitations: Public clonotypes were rare and either shrank or stayed stable during treatment, and the rise in clonality at ibrutinib response reflected expansion of private clonotypes. Baseline clonality exceeded that of age-matched healthy donors and correlated strongly with circulating CD8+ T-cell counts. Sampling times were not matched between sustained-remission and progressing patients, and lymph node repertoires were not studied. Clonality increased at ibrutinib response, stayed stable in sustained remission, and fell back toward baseline at progression.

The input for sequencing was PBMCs, taken at disease progression, from a patient treated with ibrutinib. This receptor was identified in a human donor with chronic lymphocytic leukemia.

The nucleotide sequence is given as TGTGCCGGAGGGCGGACCCAACAAGAGACCCAGTACTTC. Translated, it reads CAGGRTQQETQYF. The sequence joins TRBV5-8 to TRBJ2-5; perhaps TRBD2 is the D gene, with 6 bases matching. Reading the germline V gene gives CDR1 SGHTS and CDR2 YDEGEE. V lost 10 bases and J lost 2 bases; the stretch between them is 15 bases long. Inclusive of the bounding cysteine and phenylalanine, the CDR3 is 13 residues long. The retained sequence is limited to the CDR3, 39 bases, with the frame set at the first base.